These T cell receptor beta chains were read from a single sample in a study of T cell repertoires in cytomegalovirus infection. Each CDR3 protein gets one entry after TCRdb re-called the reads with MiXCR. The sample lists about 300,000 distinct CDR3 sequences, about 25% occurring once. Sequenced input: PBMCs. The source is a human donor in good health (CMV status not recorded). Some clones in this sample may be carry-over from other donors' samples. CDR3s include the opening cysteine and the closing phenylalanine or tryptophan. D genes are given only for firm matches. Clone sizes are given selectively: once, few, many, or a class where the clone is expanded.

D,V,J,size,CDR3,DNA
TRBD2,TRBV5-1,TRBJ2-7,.,CASSSGGVASYEQYF,TGCGCCAGCTCTAGCGGGGGGGTCGCTTCCTACGAGCAGTACTTC
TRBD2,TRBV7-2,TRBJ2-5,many,CASSLGGGGGQETQYF,TGTGCCAGCAGCTTAGGTGGTGGCGGGGGGCAAGAGACCCAGTACTTC
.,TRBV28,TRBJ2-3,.,CASAYPGHSSDTQYF,TGTGCCAGCGCCTACCCGGGACACAGCTCAGATACGCAGTATTTT
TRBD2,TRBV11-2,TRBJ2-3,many,CASSHHPRLAGGRTDTQYF,TGTGCCAGCAGCCATCATCCCCGGCTAGCGGGAGGGCGCACAGATACGCAGTATTTT
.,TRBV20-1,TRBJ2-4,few,CSTSLNIQYF,TGCAGTACTAGCCTGAACATTCAGTACTTC
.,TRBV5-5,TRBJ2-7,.,CASSLDQSYEQYF,TGTGCCAGCAGCTTGGACCAGTCCTACGAGCAGTACTTC
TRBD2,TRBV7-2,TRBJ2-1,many,CASSPRGVTSGRNEQFF,TGTGCCAGCAGCCCGAGGGGGGTGACTAGCGGGAGAAATGAGCAGTTCTTC
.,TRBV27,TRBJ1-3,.,CASRAGNTIYF,TGTGCCAGCAGAGCGGGAAACACCATATATTTT
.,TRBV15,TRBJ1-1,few,CATSRGRDAAFF,TGTGCCACCAGCAGAGGTCGAGATGCAGCTTTCTTT
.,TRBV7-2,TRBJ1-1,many,CASSKTENTEAFF,TGTGCCAGCAGCAAGACAGAGAACACTGAAGCTTTCTTT
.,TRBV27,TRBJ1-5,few,CASSPFMGGIGNSNQPQHF,TGTGCCAGCAGTCCGTTTATGGGGGGAATTGGGAATAGCAATCAGCCCCAGCATTTT
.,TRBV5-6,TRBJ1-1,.,CASSPGTHNDMNTEAFF,TGTGCCAGCAGCCCCGGGACACATAACGACATGAACACTGAAGCTTTCTTT
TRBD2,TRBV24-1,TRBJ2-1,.,CATSDPGTSEGEQFF,TGTGCCACCAGTGATCCCGGGACTAGCGAAGGTGAGCAGTTCTTC
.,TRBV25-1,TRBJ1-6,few,CASSDPAGNNSPLHF,TGTGCCAGCAGTGATCCGGCCGGGAATAATTCACCCCTCCACTTT
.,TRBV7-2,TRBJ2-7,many,CASSPRARYEQYF,TGTGCCAGCAGCCCACGGGCCCGCTACGAGCAGTACTTC
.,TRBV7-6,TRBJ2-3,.,CASSPPSTDTQCF,TGTGCCAGCAGCCCCCCGAGCACAGATACGCAGTGTTTT
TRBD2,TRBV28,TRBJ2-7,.,CASSRTSGGAGEQYF,TGTGCCAGCAGTAGGACTAGCGGGGGGGCCGGCGAGCAGTACTTC
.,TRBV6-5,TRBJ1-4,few,CASSWRPAGGYEKLFF,TGTGCCAGCAGTTGGCGGCCGGCCGGAGGGTATGAAAAACTGTTTTTT
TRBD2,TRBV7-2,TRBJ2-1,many,CASSPQAGGLSYEQFF,TGTGCCAGCAGCCCCCAAGCGGGGGGACTGTCCTATGAGCAGTTCTTC
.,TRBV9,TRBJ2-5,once,CASSVGGRIETQYF,TGTGCCAGCAGCGTAGGGGGTCGGATCGAGACCCAGTACTTC
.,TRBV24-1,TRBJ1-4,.,CATSDFHGQSFF,TGTGCCACCAGTGATTTCCACGGGCAGTCTTTTTTT
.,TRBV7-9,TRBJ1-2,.,CASSAGGAWSYTF,TGTGCCAGCAGCGCCGGGGGGGCTTGGAGCTACACCTTC